These 12 T cell receptor beta chains originate from one sample sequenced in a study of cytomegalovirus exposure and HLA in healthy donors. PCR was performed using 60 Vbeta and 13 Jbeta primers. Method: immunoSEQ multiplex PCR; TCRdb's copy keeps in-frame clones and lacks some. The sample has some 250,000 clones; around 76% are singletons. The sequenced sample consisted of PBMCs. These receptors were taken from a woman in her thirties or forties in good health and CMV-seropositive.

The rearrangement links TRBV19 to TRBJ2-1, with D perhaps TRBD2 (6 bases). Per germline, CDR1 LNHDA and CDR2 SQIVND (reference sequence). The CDR3 runs 15 residues. V was trimmed by 3 bases and J by 6 bases, leaving 15 bases between them. CDR3 nucleotides: TGTGCCAGTAGTATTGGAGGGCCGGCGGTCAATGAGCAGTTCTTC. Protein: CASSIGGPAVNEQFF.

This chain links TRBV4-2 with TRBJ2-1, with 11 bases that match TRBD1. Germline values: CDR1 LGHNA, CDR2 YNFKEQ. CDR3 length: 16 amino acids. The ends lost 2 bases at V and 7 bases at J; junction bases unmatched: 7. The CDR3 sequence is CASSQPGQGVRNEQFF. In nucleotides, the CDR3 is TGTGCCAGCAGCCAACCGGGACAGGGGGTGAGAAATGAGCAGTTCTTC.

The chain carries TRBV11-2 and TRBJ2-7, with 9 nucleotides matching TRBD2. V dropped 8 bases and J dropped 2; count of bases not matched to a gene: 10. The CDR3 extends over 15 amino acids. Germline V CDR1 and CDR2: SGHAT, FQNNGV. The CDR3, as DNA: TGTGCCAGCTCGATCTGGGGCGGGAGGGCCTACGAGCAGTACTTC. Protein sequence: CASSIWGGRAYEQYF.

V usage is TRBV6-1 and J usage is TRBJ1-2; D perhaps matches TRBD1 (6 bases). Germline V lookup: CDR1 MNHNS, CDR2 SASEGT. Trimming shortened V by 6 bases and J by 6 bases, and 11 bases separated the two germline ends. The CDR3 has 12 residues. The CDR3: CASSTGTNGYTF. The CDR3 nucleotides are TGTGCCAGCAGCACAGGGACGAATGGCTACACCTTC.

V and J are TRBV2 and TRBJ2-1; D gene uncertain. Trimming left V 7 bases short and J 3 bases short, with 7 bases between. The CDR3 has 12 amino acids. The germline gives CDR1 SNHLY, CDR2 FYNNEI. CDR3 protein: CASTLDYNEQFF. Here the CDR3 DNA reads TGTGCCAGCACCCTAGACTACAATGAGCAGTTCTTC. The full variable domain, rest sourced from reference TRBV2 and TRBJ2-1, is EPEVTQTPSHQVTQMGQEVILRCVPISNHLYFYWYRQILGQKVEFLVSFYNNEISEKSEIFDDQFSVERPDGSNFTLKIRSTKLEDSAMYFCASTLDYNEQFFGPGTRLTVL.

The genes are TRBV30 and TRBJ2-1; 9 nucleotides line up with TRBD2. J lost 6 bases, V lost 4 bases, and 10 bases had no gene match. The CDR3 is made up of 15 amino acids. The germline V gene has CDR1 GTSNPN and CDR2 SVGIG (reference sequence). The CDR3 is CAWIIAGVLSNEQFF. The CDR3 DNA reads TGTGCCTGGATTATAGCGGGGGTTCTAAGCAATGAGCAGTTCTTC. The whole variable domain, filled in from reference TRBV30 and TRBJ2-1, reads SQTIHQWPATLVQPVGSPLSLECTVEGTSNPNLYWYRQAAGRGLQLLFYSVGIGQISSEVPQNLSASRPQDRQFILSSKKLLLSDSGFYLCAWIIAGVLSNEQFFGPGTRLTVL.

The chain employs TRBV19 and TRBJ2-3; 14 bases fit TRBD2. V lost 5 bases to trimming and J lost 2 bases; unmatched junction nucleotides: 3. The length of the CDR3 is 16 residues. CDR1 is LNHDA and CDR2 is SQIVND in the germline V gene (reference sequence). For the CDR3, the DNA is TGTGCCAGTAGTCGGACTAGCGGGAGGACCACAGATACGCAGTATTTT. It codes for CASSRTSGRTTDTQYF.

This clone was observed once. A read error may produce the germline difference seen at one junction end. This CDR3 is also generated by other DNA sequences in the sample. The chain couples TRBV7-3 to TRBJ1-6, with D perhaps TRBD1 (5 bases). Germline V gives CDR1 SGHTA, CDR2 FQGTGA. The CDR3 covers 15 residues. This CDR3 reads CASSYGHMENSPLHF. The CDR3 bases are TGTGCCAGCAGCTATGGACATATGGAGAATTCACCCCTTCACTTT.

This clone has just a few counts. J is TRBJ2-1 and V is TRBV6-9; TRBD2 matches 8 bases. Unmatched junction bases numbered 7, after V lost 5 bases and J lost 7 bases. The CDR3 consists of 14 residues. Per the germline V gene, CDR1 is MNHGY and CDR2 is SVAAGI. This chain's CDR3 is CASSTLSGGNEQFF. The CDR3 coding sequence is TGTGCCAGCAGTACCCTAAGCGGGGGAAATGAGCAGTTCTTC.

Here the CDR3 DNA reads TGTGCCTGGAGGAAAACTAGCGGGAGGGCCGGATGGCGCAATGAGCAGTTCTTC. This gives the protein CAWRKTSGRAGWRNEQFF. The J gene is TRBJ2-1, the V gene TRBV30, with 13 bases that match TRBD2. After removal of 3 bases from V and 6 bases from J, the junction contained 14 bases not matched to a gene. Germline V lookup: CDR1 GTSNPN, CDR2 SVGIG (reference sequence). The CDR3 sequence is 18 residues long. Together with reference TRBV30 and TRBJ2-1, the CDR3 gives the full variable domain: SQTIHQWPATLVQPVGSPLSLECTVEGTSNPNLYWYRQAAGRGLQLLFYSVGIGQISSEVPQNLSASRPQDRQFILSSKKLLLSDSGFYLCAWRKTSGRAGWRNEQFFGPGTRLTVL.

This rearrangement joins TRBV6-1 to TRBJ2-7, with 8 bases identical to TRBD2. CDR1 and CDR2 (germline): MNHNS, SASEGT. Germline trimming cut 3 bases from V and 5 bases from J; bases unmatched to any gene: 9. The CDR3 has 15 amino acids. The CDR3 sequence is CASSEVTARGDEQYF. The CDR3 region has the DNA TGTGCCAGCAGTGAGGTGACAGCGCGGGGGGACGAGCAGTACTTC.

The rearrangement joins TRBV27 to TRBJ1-5, with a possible D match to TRBD1 (5 bases). The V gene's germline CDR1 is MNHEY and CDR2 SMNVEV (reference sequence). The V gene lost 4 bases and the J gene lost 11 bases, with 12 bases spanning the gap. The CDR3 has 12 residues. The CDR3 loop is CASSSTRGAQHF. The CDR3 DNA reads TGTGCCAGCAGTTCCACTCGGGGGGCCCAGCATTTT.